A selection of T cell receptor beta chains follows, all from one sample in a study of neoadjuvant nivolumab and ipilimumab in lung cancer. Repertoires were generated with immunoSEQ multiplex PCR, while TCRdb's copy carries only in-frame clones and drops some. The sample includes about 25,000 clones, 82% seen only once; the top ten take roughly 8.9%. The input for sequencing was tumor tissue, taken after neoadjuvant nivolumab, alone or with ipilimumab, at or shortly before surgery. These receptors came from an adult with non-small cell lung cancer. Both conserved end residues are part of each CDR3. The D gene is left open where the match is weak. Only some rows state a clone size, as once, few, many or a class for expanded clones.

length	D	size	V	J	CDR3	DNA
16	TRBD1	-	TRBV5-8	TRBJ1-4	CASSLGQGDGDEKLFF	TGTGCCAGCAGCCTCGGACAGGGTGACGGGGATGAAAAACTGTTTTTT
15	-	-	TRBV11-3	TRBJ2-1	CASSLRGRDDNEQFF	TGTGCCAGCAGCTTACGGGGCAGGGATGACAATGAGCAGTTCTTC
14	-	-	TRBV5-1	TRBJ2-1	CASSPMQVGNEQFF	TGCGCCAGCAGCCCCATGCAGGTGGGCAATGAGCAGTTCTTC
15	TRBD2	-	TRBV5-1	TRBJ2-7	CASSLGLAGGAKRYF	TGCGCCAGCAGCTTGGGGTTAGCGGGAGGGGCAAAACGGTACTTC
13	-	-	TRBV6-1	TRBJ2-4	CASSQPEGNIQYF	TGTGCCAGCAGCCAACCCGAGGGAAACATTCAGTACTTC
15	TRBD2	-	TRBV6-6	TRBJ2-1	CASSLFSGRTNEQFF	TGTGCCAGCAGTCTCTTTAGCGGGAGGACCAATGAGCAGTTCTTC
13	-	-	TRBV30	TRBJ1-1	CAWSSSTGTEAFF	TGTGCCTGGAGCAGCTCGACGGGGACTGAAGCTTTCTTT
13	-	once	TRBV29-1	TRBJ1-1	CSAGDVGNTEAFF	TGCAGCGCTGGAGACGTAGGAAACACTGAAGCTTTCTTT
15	-	once	TRBV30	TRBJ1-4	CAWSVPAIRNEKLFF	TGTGCCTGGAGTGTACCGGCGATTCGCAATGAAAAACTGTTTTTT
15	-	-	TRBV30	TRBJ1-2	CAWSGSFKKIYGYTF	TGTGCCTGGAGTGGGAGTTTTAAGAAAATCTATGGCTACACCTTC
14	-	-	TRBV10-2	TRBJ2-2	CASSEMGNTGELFF	TGCGCCAGCAGTGAGATGGGGAACACCGGGGAGCTGTTTTTT
13	-	-	TRBV11-3	TRBJ2-7	CASSLSRPYEQYF	TGTGCCAGCAGCTTAAGTAGGCCCTACGAGCAGTACTTC
15	-	-	TRBV9	TRBJ2-7	CASSPRWGVSYEQYF	TGTGCCAGCAGCCCTAGGTGGGGAGTCTCCTACGAGCAGTACTTC
16	-	-	TRBV25-1	TRBJ2-2	CASSEVSGANTGELFF	TGTGCCAGCAGTGAAGTATCGGGAGCGAACACCGGGGAGCTGTTTTTT
15	TRBD1	once	TRBV18	TRBJ1-2	CASSPAQGANYGYTF	TGTGCCAGCTCACCAGCCCAGGGGGCTAACTATGGCTACACCTTC
15	-	few	TRBV11-2	TRBJ2-1	CASSLSDGSPNEQFF	TGTGCCAGCAGCTTATCGGACGGGAGCCCCAATGAGCAGTTCTTC
12	-	few	TRBV10-2	TRBJ2-7	CASSEREYEQYF	TGCGCCAGCAGTGAAAGAGAGTACGAGCAGTACTTC
15	-	once	TRBV4-1	TRBJ1-5	CASSQDWISNQPQHF	TGCGCCAGCAGCCAAGATTGGATTAGCAATCAGCCCCAGCATTTT
12	-	-	TRBV18	TRBJ2-7	CASSAWETKQYF	TGTGCCAGCTCAGCTTGGGAGACGAAGCAGTACTTC
14	TRBD1	-	TRBV5-1	TRBJ1-2	CASSPRQGEDGYTF	TGCGCCAGCAGCCCACGACAGGGCGAAGATGGCTACACCTTC
14	-	-	TRBV7-9	TRBJ2-7	CASSLVPGSYEQYF	TGTGCCAGCAGCTTAGTGCCGGGCTCCTACGAGCAGTACTTC
14	TRBD2	-	TRBV7-6	TRBJ2-7	CASSRGLAPHEQYF	TGTGCCAGCAGCAGGGGACTAGCGCCTCACGAGCAGTACTTC
13	-	-	TRBV7-2	TRBJ2-7	CASSLERTYEQYF	TGTGCCAGCAGCTTAGAGCGCACCTACGAGCAGTACTTC
15	-	-	TRBV25-1	TRBJ2-7	CATTTGKGGSYEQYF	TGTGCCACTACGACTGGGAAGGGCGGCTCCTACGAGCAGTACTTC
13	-	-	TRBV18	TRBJ2-7	CASFGGYSGEQYF	TGTGCCAGCTTTGGGGGTTACTCGGGCGAGCAGTACTTC
13	-	-	TRBV30	TRBJ2-2	CAWSPDSTGELFF	TGTGCCTGGAGCCCGGACAGCACCGGGGAGCTGTTTTTT
18	-	-	TRBV11-3	TRBJ2-3	CASSRTPAGTTSWGTQYF	TGTGCCAGCAGCCGTACCCCAGCGGGTACGACTAGTTGGGGTACGCAGTATTTT
15	TRBD1	-	TRBV10-2	TRBJ2-7	CASRDRDSSPYEQYF	TGCGCCAGCAGAGATCGGGACAGCTCTCCCTACGAGCAGTACTTC
15	-	-	TRBV27	TRBJ2-2	CASSNRDGNTGELFF	TGTGCCAGCAGTAACCGGGACGGCAACACCGGGGAGCTGTTTTTT
14	-	-	TRBV5-1	TRBJ2-6	CASSLVSGANVLTF	TGCGCCAGCAGCTTGGTCTCCGGGGCCAACGTCCTGACTTTC
11	-	-	TRBV7-9	TRBJ1-2	CASSFPFGYTF	TGTGCCAGCAGCTTCCCCTTTGGCTACACCTTC
15	-	-	TRBV5-4	TRBJ1-2	CASSLGAVLSYGYTF	TGTGCCAGCAGCTTGGGCGCTGTGCTGAGCTATGGCTACACCTTC
14	TRBD2	-	TRBV5-1	TRBJ2-7	CASKQLAGENEQYF	TGCGCCAGCAAACAACTAGCGGGCGAGAACGAGCAGTACTTC
12	-	-	TRBV7-2	TRBJ2-3	CASSLAADTQYF	TGTGCCAGCAGCCTAGCTGCAGATACGCAGTATTTT
15	TRBD2	-	TRBV11-1	TRBJ2-1	CASSLTAGGGGEQFF	TGTGCCAGCAGCCTAACTGCGGGAGGGGGGGGTGAGCAGTTCTTC
14	-	-	TRBV6-5	TRBJ2-7	CASRTLTGSNEQYF	TGTGCCAGCAGGACACTTACAGGGAGTAATGAGCAGTACTTC
17	TRBD1	-	TRBV18	TRBJ1-1	CASSLGTGGVGNTEAFF	TGTGCCAGCTCACTTGGAACAGGGGGCGTTGGGAACACTGAAGCTTTCTTT
13	-	-	TRBV2	TRBJ2-7	CALSAGLTYEQYF	TGTGCCTTGTCCGCGGGCCTGACCTACGAGCAGTACTTC
19	TRBD2	-	TRBV28	TRBJ2-2	CASSLYRTSGRRFTGELFF	TGTGCCAGCAGTTTATACCGGACTAGCGGGAGGCGGTTTACCGGGGAGCTGTTTTTT
16	TRBD1	-	TRBV5-6	TRBJ2-1	CASSLGQGALYNEQFF	TGTGCCAGCAGCTTGGGACAGGGGGCGTTATACAATGAGCAGTTCTTC
13	TRBD2	-	TRBV27	TRBJ2-7	CASSFLAGHEQYF	TGTGCCAGCAGTTTTCTAGCGGGACACGAGCAGTACTTC
14	TRBD1	-	TRBV29-1	TRBJ2-3	CSVEPGTGEEGQYF	TGCAGCGTCGAACCTGGGACAGGTGAGGAGGGGCAGTATTTT
16	-	-	TRBV5-4	TRBJ1-2	CASSSERAGFDHGYTF	TGTGCCAGCAGCTCCGAAAGAGCAGGGTTTGATCATGGCTACACCTTC
16	TRBD1	-	TRBV18	TRBJ2-7	CASSPLGTGGAYEQYF	TGTGCCAGCTCACCACTAGGGACAGGGGGCGCCTACGAGCAGTACTTC
15	-	-	TRBV7-8	TRBJ2-2	CASSLAGGNTGELFF	TGTGCCAGCAGCTTAGCGGGAGGCAACACCGGGGAGCTGTTTTTT
12	TRBD1	-	TRBV2	TRBJ1-2	CASRGQIYGYTF	TGTGCCAGCAGGGGACAGATCTATGGCTACACCTTC
14	TRBD1	-	TRBV7-9	TRBJ1-5	CASSLDRADQPQHF	TGTGCCAGCAGCCTCGACAGGGCTGATCAGCCCCAGCATTTT
17	TRBD2	-	TRBV7-9	TRBJ2-1	CASSFGLAGGGYNEQFF	TGTGCCAGCAGCTTCGGACTAGCGGGAGGGGGATACAATGAGCAGTTCTTC
12	-	-	TRBV7-7	TRBJ2-2	CASAGVTGELFF	TGTGCCAGCGCCGGAGTAACCGGGGAGCTGTTTTTT
14	TRBD1	-	TRBV2	TRBJ1-5	CASKGQGLNQPQHF	TGTGCCAGCAAGGGACAGGGCCTAAATCAGCCCCAGCATTTT